Following are 18 T cell receptor beta chains from one sample sequenced in a study of T cell responses to AZD1222 COVID-19 vaccine. Sequenced by immunoSEQ multiplex PCR; TCRdb stores in-frame clones only, minus some. The data contain under 200,000 clones, roughly 94% of them singletons. Sequenced material: peripheral blood, taken on day 0 of AZD1222 vaccination. These receptors all stem from an adult in good health.

V gene TRBV9 combines with J gene TRBJ2-4; TRBD2 matches at 8 bases. V lost 2 bases and J lost 2; bases outside the gene matches: 9. CDR1 and CDR2 (germline): SGDLS, YYNGEE. The CDR3 covers 17 residues. The CDR3 DNA sequence: TGTGCCAGCAGCGTCCAAGCGGGAGACTTTCCCAAAAACATTCAGTACTTC. As protein: CASSVQAGDFPKNIQYF.

This chain links TRBV30 with TRBJ2-4; D remains ambiguous. Trimming left V 1 base short and J 6 bases short, with 4 bases between. Germline V gives CDR1 GTSNPN, CDR2 SVGIG (reference sequence). The CDR3 covers 11 residues. The CDR3 DNA reads TGTGCCTGGAGTGGGAGAAACATTCAGTACTTC. Translating gives CAWSGRNIQYF.

V and J are TRBV18 and TRBJ1-2; 7 bases align to TRBD1. CDR1 and CDR2 from the germline V gene are KGHSH and LQKENI. The CDR3 covers 18 residues. The V and J ends lost 3 bases and 3 bases, in that order; junction bases with no gene match: 16. CDR3 DNA: TGTGCCAGCTCACCGCGCATAGGAGGGGGCGGTATTGACTATGGCTACACCTTC. As protein: CASSPRIGGGGIDYGYTF. Full variable domain (outside the CDR3, taken from reference TRBV18 and TRBJ1-2): NAGVMQNPRHLVRRRGQEARLRCSPMKGHSHVYWYRQLPEEGLKFMVYLQKENIIDESGMPKERFSAEFPKEGPSILRIQQVVRGDSAAYFCASSPRIGGGGIDYGYTFGSGTRLTVV.

The chain is built from TRBV20-1 and TRBJ2-1; 7 nucleotides line up with TRBD2. Germline trimming cut 3 bases from V and 0 bases from J; bases unmatched to any gene: 5. The CDR3 extends over 15 amino acids. Germline V gene data show CDR1 as DFQATT and CDR2 as SNEGSKA (reference sequence). CDR3 sequence: CSASSAGNSYNEQFF. The CDR3 DNA follows: TGCAGTGCTAGTTCAGCGGGGAACTCCTACAATGAGCAGTTCTTC.

The rearrangement uses TRBV27 and TRBJ1-2, with D possibly being TRBD1 (5 bases). From germline, CDR1 is MNHEY and CDR2 SMNVEV (reference sequence). This CDR3 is 13 amino acids long. V lost 2 bases, J lost 2 bases, and 6 bases lay in between. The CDR3 DNA reads as TGTGCCAGCAGTTTAGCAGGGAACTATGGCTACACCTTC. Amino acids: CASSLAGNYGYTF.

The chain is built from TRBV9 and TRBJ1-3; D uncertain. CDR3 length equals 16 residues. Germline assignment: CDR1 SGDLS and CDR2 YYNGEE. V was pared by 0 bases and J by 0 bases, with 10 bases between. The CDR3 DNA is TGTGCCAGCAGCGTAGAGGTGGTGGGCTCTGGAAACACCATATATTTT. Translating it yields CASSVEVVGSGNTIYF.

The rearrangement links TRBV27 to TRBJ2-1, with 10 nucleotides matching TRBD2. Germline V gene data show CDR1 as MNHEY and CDR2 as SMNVEV (reference sequence). After removal of 2 bases from V and 8 bases from J, the junction contained 3 bases not matched to a gene. CDR3 length equals 14 residues. In DNA, the CDR3 is TGTGCCAGCAGTTTACTAGCGGGAGTGTATGAGCAGTTCTTC. It translates to CASSLLAGVYEQFF.

V and J are TRBV5-1 and TRBJ2-2; D is perhaps TRBD1 or TRBD2 (5 bases each). The V and J ends lost 0 bases and 4 bases respectively, with 13 bases between them. The CDR3 sequence is 16 residues long. Germline CDR1 and CDR2: SGHRS and YFSETQ. CDR3 sequence reads: CASSLARPGSTGELFF. The CDR3 coding sequence is TGCGCCAGCAGCTTGGCCAGACCAGGGAGCACCGGGGAGCTGTTTTTT.

The chain recombines TRBV6-1 with TRBJ1-2, with D possibly TRBD1 on 5 matching bases. CDR3 length: 14 residues. In germline, CDR1 is MNHNS, CDR2 SASEGT. Trimming left V 2 bases short and J 5 bases short, with 12 bases between. The CDR3 loop reads CASSEFSGGYGYTF. The DNA for the CDR3 is TGTGCCAGCAGTGAATTCTCTGGGGGTTATGGCTACACCTTC.

The V gene is TRBV19, the J gene TRBJ1-5; the D gene is possibly TRBD1 (6 bases). Per germline, CDR1 LNHDA and CDR2 SQIVND (reference sequence). V was shortened by 4 bases and J by 4 bases, with 14 bases between the two germline ends. The CDR3 totals 15 residues. CDR3 amino acids: CASSTQGIRNQPQHF. The DNA for the CDR3 is TGTGCCAGTAGTACTCAGGGGATTCGAAATCAGCCCCAGCATTTT.

The chain carries TRBV4-1 and TRBJ2-1; D tentatively fits TRBD1 or TRBD2 (5 bases each). Trimming pared 0 bases from V and 4 bases from J, leaving 13 bases between. Per germline, CDR1 MGHRA and CDR2 YSYEKL. The CDR3 extends over 16 amino acids. CDR3 sequence (DNA): TGCGCCAGCAGCCAAGACGCTCGGGACCATTACAATGAGCAGTTCTTC. Its translation is CASSQDARDHYNEQFF.

This clone has just a few counts. V and J are TRBV7-2 and TRBJ2-1; tentative D call: TRBD2 (5 bases). V lost 8 bases, J lost 7 bases, and 15 bases lay in between. Germline V lookup: CDR1 SGHTA, CDR2 FQGNSA. The CDR3 is 13 residues long. In DNA form, the CDR3 reads TGTGCCAGCGCTCGAGCCCGAGGGAATGAGCAGTTCTTC. This codes for CASARARGNEQFF.

The rearrangement links TRBV29-1 to TRBJ1-2; unclear D gene. Germline CDR1 is SQVTM and CDR2 is ANQGSEA. Trimming removed 4 bases at V and 8 bases at J, with 11 bases between. CDR3 length equals 11 residues. CDR3: CSVGSDGGYTF. In DNA form, the CDR3 reads TGCAGCGTTGGCTCCGATGGGGGCTACACCTTC.

The V and J genes are TRBV7-2 and TRBJ1-1; no clear D gene. The V gene's germline CDR1 is SGHTA and CDR2 FQGNSA. The CDR3 has 13 residues. Trimming pared 5 bases from V and 6 bases from J, leaving 13 bases between. The CDR3 region has the DNA TGTGCCAGCAGCCGCCGCCCAAACGCTGAAGCTTTCTTT. Its protein product is CASSRRPNAEAFF.

The chain couples TRBV4-1 to TRBJ1-1; no firm D call. There are 15 residues in the CDR3. Germline V gene lookup returns CDR1 MGHRA and CDR2 YSYEKL. Between the trimmed V and J ends, which lost 1 base and 3 bases, there was a span of 12 bases. CDR3 DNA: TGCGCCAGCAGCCAAGTCTGGGGTACGGACACTGAAGCTTTCTTT. It is translated as CASSQVWGTDTEAFF.

The V gene is TRBV29-1, the J gene TRBJ1-2, with TRBD1 matching over 7 bases. The germline gives CDR1 SQVTM, CDR2 ANQGSEA. This CDR3 comprises 14 residues. V lost 3 bases and J lost 6; bases outside the gene matches: 10. As DNA, the CDR3 is TGCAGCGTTGAGCAGACAGGGCGTCTAAATGGCTACACCTTC. Protein sequence: CSVEQTGRLNGYTF.

This chain connects TRBV5-1 to TRBJ2-3; D is uncertain. With 0 bases removed from V and 1 base from J, the gap between germline ends came to 9 bases. Germline CDR1 reads SGHRS; CDR2 reads YFSETQ. This CDR3 is 15 amino acids long. The CDR3 DNA follows: TGCGCCAGCAGCTTGGACAGAGTCGGCACAGATACGCAGTATTTT. This translates into CASSLDRVGTDTQYF.

Details on this clone: Within the sample, other DNA sequences also encode this same CDR3. The V call is TRBV28, the J call TRBJ2-1; no definite D call. In germline, CDR1 is MDHEN, CDR2 SYDVKM. This CDR3 comprises 10 residues. V lost 3 bases to trimming and J lost 6 bases, with 0 bases between them. The CDR3 is CASSFNEQFF. The CDR3 nucleotides read TGTGCCAGCAGTTTCAATGAGCAGTTCTTC. Full variable domain (remainder filled in from reference TRBV28 and TRBJ2-1): DVKVTQSSRYLVKRTGEKVFLECVQDMDHENMFWYRQDPGLGLRLIYFSYDVKMKEKGDIPEGYSVSREKKERFSLILESASTNQTSMYLCASSFNEQFFGPGTRLTVL.